This TCR beta chain was identified during a study of cytomegalovirus exposure and HLA in healthy donors (TCRdb year 2017). Notes on the research overall: An earlier analysis of roughly 500 of the donors reported roughly 300 Gb of sequence data and approximately 120 million unique TCR beta sequences obtained from roughly 170 million T cells. In addition to the first cohort of roughly 700 subjects, a separate validation cohort of 120 different subjects was used. The genetic ancestry cluster associated with self-reported Caucasian donors included roughly 84% of the roughly 400 genotyped donors. The study combined high-throughput TCR immunosequencing, statistical association of individual TCRs with disease status, and machine learning to predict cytomegalovirus infection status. A later genetic analysis took genome-wide SNP genotypes for about 65% of the roughly 670 donors and used that subset as a discovery cohort. HLA typing included class I and class II loci at four-digit resolution. Donor age, sex, ethnicity and CMV serostatus were compiled alongside the repertoire data. The study used immunosequencing to profile the T cell repertoires of under 700 subjects and linked those repertoires to cytomegalovirus serostatus. Typing coverage varied by locus: roughly 620-640 donors for A, B, C, DRB1 and DQB1; roughly 520 for DQA1; around 570 for DPA1; roughly 450 for DPB1. In the later analysis, no new phenotypic data were used to find candidate immune exposures; instead, reliance was placed on TCR beta sequences and their occurrence across donors. Among some 400 genotyped donors of the cohort, an average of 235,054 unique TCR beta nucleotide sequences were sequenced per donor, around 20% of them non-productive. A later analysis re-analyzed previously published TCR beta repertoires from hundreds of donors and added high-resolution HLA genotyping to study TCR occurrence patterns. About 310 gigabases of sequencing data and tens of millions of unique TCR sequences were included in an early release covering several hundred HLA-typed donors. Every repertoire in the discovery cohort had been generated on one and the same sequencing platform. About five DR-DQ haplotypes were treated as single units for association and clustering because of strong linkage in the cohort. The study aimed to test whether signatures of past pathogen exposure could be identified by cataloging public T cell receptors. In an earlier analysis of 587 of the donors, high-throughput TCR beta sequencing was used to judge whether each TCR beta V gene segment behaved as functional or pseudogenic. Points the paper makes about the study in general: A later analysis found that most CMV-associated TCR beta chains appeared HLA-restricted, with HLA associations seemingly driven largely by CMV exposure. Correlated functional status among segregating V segments might be attributable to linkage disequilibrium, but an unknown experimental factor could not be ruled out. The only immune exposure information available for the cohort was CMV serostatus. In the study, 150 to 200 TCR beta chains were listed as associated with cytomegalovirus. The presence/absence analyses assumed that sequencing depth was roughly uniform across donors, and that assumption may not be true. In an earlier analysis of about 540 of the donors, most TCR beta V segments were observed in productive rearrangements about 87% or about 30% of the time, broadly matching IMGT annotations. A further reported finding was that TCR beta sequences accurately predicted the HLA-A and HLA-B alleles for most subjects in the first cohort. HLA typing was unavailable for some donors at each locus, so association tests used only the typed subset. In a later genetic analysis, fewer N-insertions in productive TCRs were reported among donors in an Asian-associated ancestry cluster than the roughly 700-donor mean. Compared with equally common non-associated chains, HLA-associated TCR beta chains in a later analysis were more clonally expanded and had lower generation probabilities. A group of highly shared sequence variants was considered likely to be a technical artifact of the sequencing pipeline. Several of the top co-occurrence clusters appeared to be linked to parvovirus B19, influenza, CMV and Epstein-Barr virus, according to a later analysis. In this cohort, only TCR beta chains were sequenced, and detectable features were limited by the absence of alpha or paired-chain data. In a later analysis, the rate of TCR association differed among HLA loci, with DRB1 alleles having the most associated TCRs and HLA-C alleles having the fewest. V-gene and J-gene trimming of TCR beta chains was associated with a missense DCLRE1C variant in a later genetic analysis, and the association was replicated in an independent cohort. The 87-base-pair reads could not distinguish some IMGT-functional V segments, including TRBV6-2 and TRBV6-3, so those segments were excluded. In vitro tests confirmed that a few of the cytomegalovirus-associated TCR beta chains recognize cytomegalovirus antigens. According to the authors, the approach could potentially be generalized to other disease states and immunological phenotypes. Most TCR sequences were observed very rarely across donors, whereas some public TCRs were present in many individuals. When HLA alleles, especially DR and DQ, strongly co-occurred, TCR associations were difficult to assign to individual alleles. Cytomegalovirus status was reported to be diagnosed by the classifier with high specificity and sensitivity in both the original and validation cohorts. A later analysis associated approximately 17,000 TCR beta sequences with specific HLA alleles at a false discovery rate of 0.05. The earlier analysis of a few hundred of the donors excluded over 15 rarely observed V segments, including chromosome 9 orphons, because counts were too low.

The cohort was made up of around 720 healthy bone marrow donors. All cohort members were sampled while nominally healthy, although unrecorded immune exposures were likely present. The donor was CMV seropositive and belonged to the group of some 290 seropositive cohort members. A peripheral blood sample was collected from each donor, and TCR beta sequencing was performed on peripheral blood mononuclear cells. The Qiagen DNeasy Blood Extraction Kit was used to extract genomic DNA from the blood cell samples. On this clone: Its antigen specificity is not known. The record has no base qualities; no much larger clone is one base away.

The library was prepared using the immunoSEQ multiplex PCR assay. For the multiplex PCR, a mixture combining 60 forward primers for TCR Vbeta segments and 13 reverse primers for TCR Jbeta segments was used. The CDR3 region of rearranged TCR beta genes was amplified from genomic DNA with a multiplex PCR assay. The amplified TCR beta libraries were sequenced on the Illumina HiSeq System as 87-base-pair reads. In the original analysis: A later analysis tallied some 79 million unique TCR beta chains across the 650 to 750 repertoires, and about 12 million of those chains were shared by two or more donors. A nearest-neighbor algorithm error-corrected the raw reads and collapsed the reads into unique sequences, merging closely related sequences to remove PCR and sequencing errors. To assign V, D and J gene segments, CDR3 sequences were aligned to IMGT reference sequences. For a sequence to be retained, at least a six-nucleotide match to both a V gene segment and a J gene segment was required. Rearrangements were called productive when the CDR3 lacked stop codons and stayed in frame with V and J; all others were non-productive. CDR3 was defined by IMGT convention, running from the second conserved V-encoded cysteine to the conserved J-encoded phenylalanine. The earlier analysis of approximately 590 of the donors excluded any sequence lacking an unambiguous match to a single V gene segment. In an earlier analysis of 587 of the donors, a V segment was called functional when productive rearrangements were above 56.7%, and segregating when the standard deviation between donors exceeded 5%. A statistical classification framework was developed to diagnose cytomegalovirus status using the catalog of TCR beta chain sequences. A later analysis assigned V and J genes by comparing TCR nucleotide sequences with IMGT/GENE-DB human TR gene sequences. A later analysis assigned CDR3 sequences and most-parsimonious VDJ recombination scenarios with the TCRdist pipeline. In a later analysis, each TCR beta chain was defined by its CDR3 amino acid sequence together with its V-gene family, and reads lacking a unique V-gene family were excluded. To address suspected cross-contamination and a sequencing artifact, a later analysis removed a few hundred highly shared, low-generation-probability nucleotide sequences. A later analysis calculated a clonal expansion index for each public chain from normalized within-repertoire ranks of inferred template counts. Generation probabilities in a later analysis came from a VDJ recombination model fitted to out-of-frame rearrangements, and those results were checked against IGoR. Hypergeometric tests were used in a later analysis to score TCR-TCR, TCR-HLA and TCR-CMV co-occurrence, with a repertoire-size bias correction applied to the TCR pairs. False discovery rates were estimated in a later analysis by permuting HLA or CMV assignments 20 times. In a later analysis, co-occurring TCRs were grouped using DBSCAN, and TCRdist sequence similarity was added for clustering within HLA-allele-positive subsets. Co-occurrence clustering excluded repertoires with fewer than 30,000 or more than 120,000 public chains, plus five with anomalous nucleotide sharing. TCRdb took this table from immuneACCESS and kept in-frame rearrangements with V and J called. Such tables lack part of the clones; where checked against another copy, unresolved V genes explain under half of the gap, and the rest is unexplained. The D gene and trimming were derived from the DNA, and the V and J assignments and clone size from that table. This sample has 90,000 to 95,000 clones in its table, and approximately 81% of those were observed once. The ten largest clones represent around 1.2% of the sample.

Measured from the cysteine to the phenylalanine, the CDR3 is 14 residues long. Of the read, only the CDR3 DNA is kept; its 42 bases are in frame from base 1. Taken from the germline V gene, the CDR1 and CDR2 loops are MNHEY and SVGAGI. Trimming removed 0 bases from V and 6 bases from J, leaving 9 bases between the germline ends. Sequencing used PBMCs. The origin of this receptor is a girl aged 2-9 years in good health and CMV-seropositive. The chain was built from TRBV6-5 and TRBJ2-1; no D gene can be assigned with confidence. This receptor has the CDR3 CASSYSNSGNEQFF. The DNA is TGTGCCAGCAGTTACTCGAATTCGGGCAATGAGCAGTTCTTC.